This T cell receptor (beta chain) was sequenced during a study of vaccination and CD4 T cells after COVID-19. In its sample, this clonotype was seen a few times. Its antigen remains unidentified. The germline V gene encodes CDR1 GTSNPN and CDR2 SVGIG (reference sequence). Trimming pared 0 bases from V and 6 bases from J, leaving 9 bases between. This CDR3 region has 13 residues. Treatment described: roughly ten-day PBMC culture with coronavirus spike peptide pools or control peptides (ViraFEST assay). Cultured CD4+ T cell DNA underwent sequencing with the Oncomine TCR Beta short-read assay. TCRdb itself ran the PCR reads through MiXCR, one entry per CDR3 protein. The profile shows fewer than 4,500 distinct CDR3 sequences, over 35% of them singletons.

The sequence derives from a human donor who had recovered from COVID-19. The rearrangement links TRBV30 to TRBJ1-5; no reliable D call. Sequenced sample: CD4+ T cells from blood, cultured in vitro. The CDR3 reads CAWSVAPGQPQHF. CDR3 nucleotides: TGTGCCTGGAGTGTGGCCCCGGGTCAGCCCCAGCATTTT.